These 30 T cell receptor beta chains were sequenced from one sample in a study of cytomegalovirus exposure and HLA in healthy donors. The primer mix had 60 Vbeta and 13 Jbeta primers. Measured with immunoSEQ multiplex PCR; TCRdb has only the in-frame clones, and not every one. Of under 70,000 clones listed, about nine tenths are singletons. The specimen sequenced was PBMCs. Receptor source: a woman in her twenties or thirties in good health and CMV-seronegative.

A few counts support this clone. V usage is TRBV9 and J usage is TRBJ2-1, with a possible D match to TRBD2 (6 bases). The germline CDR1 and CDR2 sequences are SGDLS and YYNGEE. This CDR3 spans 14 amino acids. V lost 0 bases and J 14 bases, leaving 18 bases between the germline ends. The CDR3 nucleotides read TGTGCCAGCAGCGTAGCTCCGGCGGGAACACTCGAGTTCTTC. The encoded protein is CASSVAPAGTLEFF.

This chain's CDR3 is CASSLGLAGRETQYF. The CDR3 DNA reads TGTGCCAGCAGCTTAGGCTTAGCGGGAAGAGAGACCCAGTACTTC. The J gene is TRBJ2-5, the V gene TRBV11-2; 8 bases are shared with TRBD2. Germline values: CDR1 SGHAT, CDR2 FQNNGV. The CDR3 covers 15 residues. The ends lost 1 base at V and 4 bases at J; junction bases unmatched: 5.

The rearrangement links TRBV10-3 to TRBJ1-4; a possible D gene is TRBD1 (5 bases). Germline values: CDR1 ENHRY, CDR2 SYGVKD. The CDR3 is 16 residues long. The V gene lost 0 bases and the J gene lost 4 bases, with 12 bases spanning the gap. The CDR3 bases are TGTGCCATCAGTGAGTCTCGGGCAGGGAATAATGAAAAACTGTTTTTT. Protein sequence: CAISESRAGNNEKLFF.

The chain recombines TRBV19 with TRBJ2-7; 7 nucleotides align to TRBD2. V gave up 6 bases and J gave up 4 bases; unmatched junction bases: 9. The CDR3 is 14 residues long. CDR1 is LNHDA and CDR2 is SQIVND in the germline V gene (reference sequence). The CDR3 here is CASSPSGKGYEQYF. Written as DNA, the CDR3 is TGTGCCAGTAGCCCGAGCGGGAAAGGTTACGAGCAGTACTTC.

This chain uses TRBV7-8 with TRBJ1-1, with 9 bases aligning to TRBD1. Germline V gene data show CDR1 as SGHVS and CDR2 as FQNEAQ. The junction had 4 bases not matched to a gene; V was cut back by 5 bases and J by 3 bases. CDR3 length: 14 residues. The CDR3, as DNA: TGTGCCAGCAGCAAACAGGGGGCGCACACTGAAGCTTTCTTT. Residues: CASSKQGAHTEAFF.

The gene calls are TRBV10-1 and TRBJ2-5; TRBD1 aligns across 7 bases. The V and J ends lost 0 bases and 5 bases, in that order; junction bases with no gene match: 12. Germline-derived CDR1 and CDR2 are WNHNN and SYGVQD (reference sequence). The CDR3 runs to 17 residues. The CDR3 protein is CASSESWVDRAGETQYF. The CDR3 nucleotides read TGCGCCAGCAGTGAGTCTTGGGTAGACAGGGCGGGTGAGACCCAGTACTTC.

This clone has just a few counts. The chain combines TRBV6-1 with TRBJ2-7, with 10 bases aligning to TRBD1. CDR1 and CDR2 (germline): MNHNS, SASEGT. The ends lost 6 bases at V and 5 bases at J; junction bases unmatched: 7. There are 14 residues in the CDR3. Here the CDR3 reads CASSVDRGLDEQYF. The CDR3 nucleotides read TGTGCCAGCAGCGTTGACAGGGGGCTCGACGAGCAGTACTTC.

The rearrangement joins TRBV4-3 to TRBJ1-3; D is undetermined. The CDR3 totals 16 residues. CDR1 LGHNA and CDR2 YSLEER come from the germline V gene. V lost 1 base and J lost 2, with 12 bases in between. CDR3 nucleotide sequence: TGCGCCAGCAGCCAAGGCTGGACGGGGACTGGAAACACCATATATTTT. Translated: CASSQGWTGTGNTIYF.

The chain's CDR3 is CASSSGLAGGPSYEQYF. The CDR3 coding sequence is TGTGCCAGCAGCTCCGGACTAGCGGGAGGCCCGTCCTACGAGCAGTACTTC. The chain employs TRBV5-5 and TRBJ2-7; TRBD2 aligns across 14 bases. The junction had 6 bases not matched to a gene; V was cut back by 3 bases and J by 1 base. In germline, CDR1 is SGHKS, CDR2 YYEKEE (reference sequence). CDR3 length: 17 residues.

This rearrangement joins TRBV7-8 to TRBJ1-2; TRBD1 agrees at 8 bases. Germline lookup yields CDR1 SGHVS and CDR2 FQNEAQ. The CDR3 has 13 residues. V was clipped by 6 bases and J by 4 bases; unmatched bases: 4. Here the CDR3 DNA reads TGTGCCAGCAGGCCTACAGGGGGCTATGGCTACACCTTC. Translating it yields CASRPTGGYGYTF.

Turning to this clone: The junction shows a germline mismatch at one end, possibly a read error. The rearrangement links TRBV20-1 to TRBJ1-2; D gene unclear. The CDR3 is 11 amino acids. Germline V gives CDR1 DFQATT, CDR2 SNEGSKA (reference sequence). The CDR3 nucleotides read TGCAGTGCCGATTTTAACTTTGGCTACACCTTC. It specifies CSADFNFGYTF.

The sample holds a few counts of this clone. V and J are TRBV6-1 and TRBJ2-5, with 7 bases fitting TRBD1. The J call may not be correct, given that the DNA end is closer to TRBJ2-7. The CDR3 runs 13 residues. Germline-derived CDR1 and CDR2 are MNHNS and SASEGT. For the CDR3, the DNA is TGTGCCAGCTTAAGGGGGACAGATTACGAGCAGTACTTC. Translation gives CASLRGTDYEQYF.

The sample holds a few counts of this clone. This CDR3 reads CAISSRGDTIYF. The CDR3 nucleotides read TGTGCCATCAGTTCCAGGGGTGACACCATATATTTT. The genes are TRBV10-3 and TRBJ1-3; D is perhaps TRBD1 (6 bases). CDR1 is ENHRY, CDR2 SYGVKD, per germline. V lost 5 bases and J 8 bases, leaving 10 bases between the germline ends. The CDR3 loop spans 12 amino acids.

This clone has only a few counts. The chain has TRBV7-2 and TRBJ1-5, with TRBD1 identical over 10 bases. The CDR3 is made up of 14 amino acids. V dropped 7 bases and J dropped 5; count of bases not matched to a gene: 5. Per germline, CDR1 SGHTA and CDR2 FQGNSA. The DNA for the CDR3 is TGTGCCAGCACCTTGGGACAGGGGTATCAGCCCCAGCATTTT. Its translation is CASTLGQGYQPQHF.

This sequence joins TRBV7-2 and TRBJ2-3, with 10 bases that match TRBD2. After removal of 5 bases from V and 3 bases from J, the junction contained 5 bases not matched to a gene. The CDR3 consists of 15 residues. Per the germline V gene, CDR1 is SGHTA and CDR2 is FQGNSA. The CDR3 spells CASSRSSGRTDTQYF. DNA of the CDR3: TGTGCCAGCAGCCGGAGTAGCGGGAGGACAGATACGCAGTATTTT.

CDR3 residues: CASSGGQGDVKLFF. CDR3 nucleotides: TGCGCCAGCAGCGGAGGACAGGGGGATGTAAAACTGTTTTTT. This rearrangement joins TRBV5-1 to TRBJ1-4; 10 nucleotides match TRBD1. In germline, CDR1 is SGHRS, CDR2 YFSETQ. Trimming removed 4 bases from V and 10 bases from J; junction bases left unmatched: 7. The CDR3 length is 14 residues.

In this sample, this clone turned up a few times. This chain joins TRBV4-3 and TRBJ2-3, with D unclear. CDR1 is LGHNA, CDR2 YSLEER, per germline. Between the trimmed V and J ends, which lost 1 base and 4 bases, there was a span of 15 bases. CDR3 size: 16 residues. The CDR3 nucleotides read TGCGCCAGCAGCCAAGGCGGTCTTCTAGTCCCAGATACGCAGTATTTT. It is translated as CASSQGGLLVPDTQYF.

A note on this clone: The junction and the germline gene differ at one end; a read error may be behind it. The rearrangement joins TRBV4-1 to TRBJ2-7; D is perhaps TRBD2 (5 bases). Germline CDR1 and CDR2: MGHRA and YSYEKL. The CDR3 extends over 12 amino acids. The CDR3 DNA follows: TGCGCCAGCAGTCAAGTGGCGGGTGAGCAGTACTTC. It translates to CASSQVAGEQYF.

This chain connects TRBV18 to TRBJ2-7, with 7 bases identical to TRBD1. J lost 4 bases, V lost 4 bases, and 4 bases had no gene match. Germline CDR1 KGHSH, CDR2 LQKENI. This CDR3 comprises 13 residues. This chain's CDR3 is CASSLDRDYEQYF. For the CDR3, the DNA is TGTGCCAGCTCACTCGACAGGGATTACGAGCAGTACTTC. Drawing the rest from reference TRBV18 and TRBJ2-7, the complete variable domain is NAGVMQNPRHLVRRRGQEARLRCSPMKGHSHVYWYRQLPEEGLKFMVYLQKENIIDESGMPKERFSAEFPKEGPSILRIQQVVRGDSAAYFCASSLDRDYEQYFGPGTRLTVT.

V gene TRBV5-6 combines with J gene TRBJ1-6; the D gene is possibly TRBD1 (6 bases). The germline V and J ends were trimmed by 5 bases and 9 bases, with 24 bases remaining between them. From germline, CDR1 is SGHDT and CDR2 YYEEEE. This CDR3 is built from 17 residues. CDR3 sequence reads: CASSIKIQGLDGSPLHF. The CDR3 DNA follows: TGTGCCAGCAGTATAAAAATACAGGGTTTGGATGGTTCACCCCTCCACTTT.

This clone was observed a few times. The rearrangement joins TRBV5-6 to TRBJ2-7; 8 bases map to TRBD2. Germline V gives CDR1 SGHDT, CDR2 YYEEEE. This CDR3 comprises 15 residues. V shed 2 bases and J 0 bases; nucleotides not matched to a gene: 4. CDR3 sequence: CASSLSSGSSYEQYF. DNA for the CDR3: TGTGCCAGCAGCTTATCCAGCGGGAGCTCCTACGAGCAGTACTTC.

Here the CDR3 reads CASSARTGLIGQPQHF. DNA for the CDR3: TGTGCCAGCAGCGCCCGGACAGGGTTGATAGGGCAGCCCCAGCATTTT. The rearrangement joins TRBV7-2 to TRBJ1-5; 8 nucleotides line up with TRBD1. The CDR3 runs to 16 residues. Germline V lookup: CDR1 SGHTA, CDR2 FQGNSA. Losses at the gene ends were 5 bases for V and 7 bases for J; bases not matched to a gene: 13.

The V and J genes are TRBV19 and TRBJ1-5; D remains unclear. Germline V gene data show CDR1 as LNHDA and CDR2 as SQIVND (reference sequence). V lost 10 bases and J 1 base, leaving 8 bases between the germline ends. CDR3 size: 12 residues. The CDR3 loop reads CATSSSNQPQHF. The CDR3 DNA reads as TGTGCCACCTCAAGCAGCAATCAGCCCCAGCATTTT.

This chain links TRBV7-9 with TRBJ1-2, with a tentative D call TRBD1 (6 bases). Deletions cut 5 bases from V and 2 bases from J, with 12 bases between. This CDR3 has 14 residues. CDR1 SEHNR and CDR2 FQNEAQ come from the germline V gene (reference sequence). In DNA form, the CDR3 reads TGTGCCAGCAGCGGCCAGGGGCTGAACTATGGCTACACCTTC. Translated: CASSGQGLNYGYTF.

The chain recombines TRBV9 with TRBJ1-1; the D gene is possibly TRBD1 (6 bases). CDR1 and CDR2 from the germline V gene are SGDLS and YYNGEE. The ends were cut back, 3 bases at V and 4 bases at J, with 16 bases in the middle. The CDR3 has 15 amino acids. The CDR3 loop is CASSAGTGRSTEAFF. CDR3 nucleotides: TGTGCCAGCAGCGCTGGAACAGGGAGATCCACTGAAGCTTTCTTT.

The rearrangement uses TRBV5-1 and TRBJ1-1; 8 bases are a match to TRBD1. With 4 bases clipped from V and 5 bases from J, the junction kept 7 bases outside the gene matches. This CDR3 is built from 14 residues. Germline-derived CDR1 and CDR2 are SGHRS and YFSETQ. CDR3 DNA sequence: TGCGCCAGCAGCGCCGGACAGGGCCGGACTGAAGCTTTCTTT. Its protein product is CASSAGQGRTEAFF.

This clone appeared a single time. The rearrangement links TRBV5-1 to TRBJ1-2; no clear D. V was shortened by 1 base and J by 6 bases, with 13 bases between the two germline ends. Germline V gene sequence: CDR1 SGHRS, CDR2 YFSETQ. This CDR3 is 14 amino acids long. CDR3 sequence (DNA): TGCGCCAGCAGCTTGTTTGCTACTACTGATGGCTACACCTTC. Amino acids: CASSLFATTDGYTF. The variable domain in full, with the rest retrieved from reference TRBV5-1 and TRBJ1-2, is KAGVTQTPRYLIKTRGQQVTLSCSPISGHRSVSWYQQTPGQGLQFLFEYFSETQRNKGNFPGRFSGRQFSNSRSEMNVSTLELGDSALYLCASSLFATTDGYTFGSGTRLTVV.

The chain combines TRBV5-1 with TRBJ1-5, with TRBD1 matching 9 bases. V was pared by 0 bases and J by 6 bases, with 4 bases of the junction left unmatched. The CDR3 contains 15 residues. Per germline, CDR1 SGHRS and CDR2 YFSETQ. DNA of the CDR3: TGCGCCAGCAGCTTGGAGGGACAGGGCGGTCAGCCCCAGCATTTT. This codes for CASSLEGQGGQPQHF.

The genes are TRBV27 and TRBJ2-3, with 8 bases that match TRBD2. V dropped 5 bases and J dropped 2; count of bases not matched to a gene: 12. The CDR3 is made up of 17 amino acids. Germline V gives CDR1 MNHEY, CDR2 SMNVEV (reference sequence). CDR3 region: CASSRTQTSAYTDTQYF. The CDR3 nucleotides read TGTGCCAGCAGTAGAACTCAGACTAGCGCCTACACAGATACGCAGTATTTT.

The chain links TRBV27 to TRBJ2-3; no clear D. Between the trimmed V and J ends, which lost 0 bases and 3 bases, there was a span of 10 bases. The germline gives CDR1 MNHEY, CDR2 SMNVEV (reference sequence). This CDR3 is built from 15 residues. This CDR3 is CASSLSLVGTDTQYF. In nucleotides, the CDR3 is TGTGCCAGCAGTTTATCCCTAGTTGGAACAGATACGCAGTATTTT.